The text below deals with one T cell receptor beta chain. Its antigen remains unknown. The record originates from a study of cytomegalovirus exposure and HLA in healthy donors. The overall study: Earlier findings included some 120 million unique TCR beta sequences obtained from 180 million or so T cells.

Primers included in the PCR were 60 Vbeta and 13 Jbeta primers. Here immunoSEQ multiplex PCR was the method, and the copy in TCRdb shows in-frame clones only, minus some. The sample holds 200,000 or so clones. The CDR3 is made up of 15 amino acids. V was pared by 5 bases and J by 3 bases, with 8 bases of the junction left unmatched. Germline V CDR1 and CDR2: SGHVS, FNYEAQ. Notes on the study in general: Information on immune exposure was restricted to one variable (CMV serostatus). Sequencing likely produced, as an artifact, a cluster of highly shared sequence variants. As was reported, the HLA-A and HLA-B alleles of most subjects were accurately predicted from TCR beta sequences.

The sample was PBMCs. The sequence was collected from a boy younger than 18 in good health and CMV-seronegative. This chain links TRBV7-6 with TRBJ1-1, with 8 bases fitting TRBD1. Here the CDR3 reads CASSKKQGVDTEAFF. CDR3 nucleotide sequence: TGTGCCAGCAGCAAAAAACAGGGGGTGGACACTGAAGCTTTCTTT.